Listed here are 27 T cell receptor beta chains from one sample, sequenced in a study of regulatory T cells in long-lasting Graves disease. Building of the TCR beta libraries involved iRepertoire HTBI primers and Arm-PCR of CDR3 regions. Via MiXCR, TCRdb re-called the multiplex PCR reads, giving one row per CDR3 protein. The sample consists of fewer than 450,000 distinct CDR3 sequences, less than 25% of them appearing once. Time point here: persistent/refractory GD, antithyroid drugs over 5 years with positive TRAb. RNA isolated from PBMCs was used to make the TCR library. Sequenced material: peripheral blood mononuclear cells (PBMCs), taken when the disease was refractory, from a patient treated with antithyroid drugs. Receptors originate from a female donor with Graves disease.

This clonotype was found many times. This rearrangement joins TRBV28 to TRBJ2-7; 7 nucleotides agree with TRBD1. This CDR3 has 15 amino acids. Germline values: CDR1 MDHEN, CDR2 SYDVKM. The ends lost 2 bases at V and 1 base at J; junction bases unmatched: 5. In DNA form, the CDR3 reads TGTGCCAGCAGTTTAAACAGGGGATCATCCTACGAGCAGTACTTC. Translating gives CASSLNRGSSYEQYF. The full variable domain, rest sourced from reference TRBV28 and TRBJ2-7, is DVKVTQSSRYLVKRTGEKVFLECVQDMDHENMFWYRQDPGLGLRLIYFSYDVKMKEKGDIPEGYSVSREKKERFSLILESASTNQTSMYLCASSLNRGSSYEQYFGPGTRLTVT.

In its sample, this clonotype was seen many times. The conserved phenylalanine or tryptophan is not found at the CDR3 terminus, so this likely reflects a read error. Because the CDR3's place on the DNA is in doubt, the DNA is left out and the CDR3 is given as listed by TCRdb. The chain uses TRBV29-1 and TRBJ1-2; the table's D call TRBD1 went unverified against the DNA. From germline, CDR1 is SQVTM and CDR2 ANQGSEA. The CDR3 is 11 amino acids in total, end residues counted. CDR3 loop: CSVDPGTGSVL.

This clonotype has a single count. The germline gene is not matched at one end of the junction; a read error may be the cause. The genes are TRBV20-1 and TRBJ2-1; 7 nucleotides match TRBD2. Germline-derived CDR1 and CDR2 are DFQATT and SNEGSKA (reference sequence). The CDR3 totals 14 residues. CDR3 in amino acids: CSPSLWGRADEQFF. The CDR3 bases are TGCAGTCCTAGTCTTTGGGGGAGGGCTGATGAGCAGTTCTTC.

The chain links TRBV5-6 to TRBJ1-4; D ambiguous. CDR3 length: 16 residues. The germline V gene has CDR1 SGHDT and CDR2 YYEEEE. The V and J ends lost 0 bases and 11 bases respectively, with 20 bases between them. CDR3 protein: CASSLDSSGEIGKLFF. CDR3 DNA sequence: TGTGCCAGCAGCTTGGATAGTAGCGGGGAAATTGGTAAACTGTTTTTT.

In its sample, this clonotype was seen a few times. The rearrangement uses TRBV20-1 and TRBJ1-2; D gene unclear. The CDR3 consists of 13 residues. The germline V gene encodes CDR1 DFQATT and CDR2 SNEGSKA (reference sequence). V dropped 1 base and J dropped 4 bases, with 10 bases sitting between them. The CDR3 loop reads CSARAPEVYGYTF. CDR3 nucleotide sequence: TGCAGTGCTAGAGCACCGGAAGTCTATGGCTACACCTTC.

This chain links TRBV19 with TRBJ2-1; the match to TRBD2 covers 7 bases. V lost 5 bases, J lost 7 bases, and 8 bases stayed unmatched. Germline values: CDR1 LNHDA, CDR2 SQIVND (reference sequence). The CDR3 loop spans 14 amino acids. Written as DNA, the CDR3 is TGTGCCAGTAGTCCCCTCCGGGAGGTGAATGAGCAGTTCTTC. Translated: CASSPLREVNEQFF.

This clonotype was detected ten times or more. The chain carries TRBV28 and TRBJ1-1, with 10 bases matching TRBD1. The CDR3 is 16 residues long. Germline V gene lookup returns CDR1 MDHEN and CDR2 SYDVKM. Unmatched junction bases numbered 10, after V lost 4 bases and J lost 5 bases. In DNA form, the CDR3 reads TGTGCCAGCAGTTCATGGACAGGGGGTTTATTTACTGAAGCTTTCTTT. Translation gives CASSSWTGGLFTEAFF.

This clonotype appeared a few times. The gene calls are TRBV25-1 and TRBJ1-6, with D unresolved. This CDR3 contains 16 residues. Germline CDR1 and CDR2: MGHDK and SYGVNS. Trimming shortened V by 3 bases and J by 2 bases, and 11 bases separated the two germline ends. CDR3 residues: CASSDRRRTYNSPLHF. In nucleotides, the CDR3 is TGTGCCAGCAGTGACCGCCGGAGGACCTATAATTCACCCCTCCACTTT.

A few counts support this clonotype. The V and J genes are TRBV10-3 and TRBJ2-7; D call uncertain. The CDR3 has 11 residues. Looked up from germline, CDR1 is ENHRY and CDR2 is SYGVKD. V was cut by 3 bases and J by 6 bases, with 6 bases left in between. CDR3 protein: CAISDKAEQYF. For the CDR3, the DNA is TGTGCCATCAGTGATAAGGCCGAGCAGTACTTC.

This clonotype was found many times. A much larger clone differs by one base, so this may be a read error. This chain joins TRBV6-1 and TRBJ1-1; 7 positions agree with TRBD1. CDR3 length equals 15 residues. V gave up 6 bases and J gave up 0 bases; unmatched junction bases: 7. Germline V lookup: CDR1 MNHNS, CDR2 SASEGT. CDR3 bases: TGTGCCAGCAGACGGGACAGACCTATGAACACTGAAGCTTTCTTT. Translated, it gives CASRRDRPMNTEAFF.

This clonotype was seen many times. The chain uses TRBV20-1 and TRBJ2-7; TRBD1 aligns across 9 bases. This CDR3 comprises 12 residues. CDR1 and CDR2 from the germline V gene are DFQATT and SNEGSKA (reference sequence). V dropped 4 bases and J dropped 7; count of bases not matched to a gene: 5. DNA for the CDR3: TGCAGTGCTACCGACAGGGGGGAAGAGCAGTACTTC. This sequence encodes CSATDRGEEQYF.

There are a few counts of this clonotype. This sequence joins TRBV3-1 and TRBJ1-1, with a tentative D call TRBD1 (5 bases). Germline-derived CDR1 and CDR2 are LGHDT and YNNKEL (reference sequence). V was clipped by 0 bases and J by 5 bases, with 7 bases between them. This CDR3 contains 13 residues. The CDR3 region is CASSQERGTEAFF. Written as DNA, the CDR3 is TGTGCCAGCAGCCAAGAACGGGGGACTGAAGCTTTCTTT.

The chain has TRBV10-3 and TRBJ1-4, with TRBD1 as a possible D gene (5 bases). Germline assignment: CDR1 ENHRY and CDR2 SYGVKD. Deletions cut 2 bases from V and 5 bases from J, with 18 bases between. This CDR3 has 17 residues. This CDR3 reads CAISERGAGDLNEKLFF. The CDR3 region has the DNA TGTGCCATCAGTGAGAGAGGGGCCGGGGACTTAAATGAAAAACTGTTTTTT.

This clonotype was recorded once. The chain couples TRBV29-1 to TRBJ2-2; no clear D. CDR1 is SQVTM and CDR2 is ANQGSEA in the germline V gene. The CDR3 sequence is 14 residues long. Trimming removed 4 bases from V and 4 bases from J, with 13 bases in between. The CDR3 bases are TGCAGCGTTGCGCAGGATACCGTCACCGGGGAGCTGTTTTTT. Translating it yields CSVAQDTVTGELFF.

The chain is built from TRBV19 and TRBJ2-2; 8 nucleotides agree with TRBD2. Germline-derived CDR1 and CDR2 are LNHDA and SQIVND (reference sequence). The CDR3 sequence is 18 residues long. J gave up 5 bases and V 3 bases, and 14 bases lay outside the gene matches. The CDR3 loop is CASSIPTRLSGSTGELFF. The CDR3, as DNA: TGTGCCAGTAGTATTCCAACGCGGTTGAGCGGGAGTACCGGGGAGCTGTTTTTT.

The chain recombines TRBV2 with TRBJ2-6; 12 bases are shared with TRBD2. From germline, CDR1 is SNHLY and CDR2 FYNNEI. The length of the CDR3 is 16 residues. Trimming took 8 bases from V and 6 from J; bases not matched to a gene: 8. The CDR3 nucleotides read TGTGCCAGCTATGGACTAGCGGGAAACCCGGCCAACGTCCTGACTTTC. Translation: CASYGLAGNPANVLTF.

This clonotype was observed a few times. The chain recombines TRBV27 with TRBJ1-2, with 10 bases identical to TRBD1. J was trimmed by 3 bases and V by 2 bases; bases with no gene match: 15. The V gene's germline CDR1 is MNHEY and CDR2 SMNVEV (reference sequence). This CDR3 has 19 residues. Here the CDR3 DNA reads TGTGCCAGCAGTTTAGGTACCCGGGACAGGGGCCTATCAGACTATGGCTACACCTTC. It specifies CASSLGTRDRGLSDYGYTF.

This clonotype was detected ten times or more. The rearrangement joins TRBV11-3 to TRBJ2-2, with TRBD2 matching 10 bases. Germline V gene data show CDR1 as SGHNT and CDR2 as YENEEA. J lost 6 bases, V lost 5 bases, and 9 bases had no gene match. The CDR3 is 16 amino acids. The CDR3 sequence: CASSPPGLASAGELFF. The DNA for the CDR3 is TGTGCCAGCAGCCCTCCGGGACTAGCGAGCGCCGGGGAGCTGTTTTTT.

The V gene is TRBV20-1, the J gene TRBJ2-5; 10 bases are a match to TRBD2. The CDR3 has 14 residues. Germline CDR1 and CDR2: DFQATT and SNEGSKA (reference sequence). V lost 7 bases to trimming and J lost 7 bases; unmatched junction nucleotides: 12. The CDR3 is CSGTSGKVTGTQYF. The CDR3 DNA follows: TGCAGTGGGACTAGCGGCAAGGTAACCGGGACCCAGTACTTC.

This chain links TRBV6-2 or TRBV6-3 with TRBJ1-2; tentatively, D is TRBD1 (5 bases). V lost 4 bases, J lost 0 bases, and 9 bases lay in between. The CDR3 is 14 amino acids. Germline CDR1 and CDR2: MNHEY and SVGEGT. CDR3 in amino acids: CASSWGGSNYGYTF. CDR3 bases: TGTGCCAGCAGTTGGGGCGGTTCTAACTATGGCTACACCTTC.

This clonotype was counted between two and nine times. V usage is TRBV29-1 and J usage is TRBJ2-1; D might be TRBD1 (6 bases). Germline V lookup: CDR1 SQVTM, CDR2 ANQGSEA. The CDR3 length is 15 residues. The V and J ends lost 0 bases and 6 bases respectively, with 15 bases between them. The CDR3 DNA follows: TGCAGCGTTGAAGATGCGTGGGGGCGAGGCAATGAGCAGTTCTTC. Translation: CSVEDAWGRGNEQFF.

The chain couples TRBV20-1 to TRBJ1-5, with a tentative D call TRBD1 (6 bases). Germline assignment: CDR1 DFQATT and CDR2 SNEGSKA (reference sequence). The CDR3 is 13 residues long. Trimming left V 5 bases short and J 4 bases short, with 12 bases between. In nucleotides, the CDR3 is TGCAGTGCTCATAACACAGGGAATCAGCCCCAGCATTTT. Its translation: CSAHNTGNQPQHF.

The V gene is TRBV6-1, the J gene TRBJ2-1, with 7 positions matching TRBD2. This CDR3 contains 17 residues. The germline V gene has CDR1 MNHNS and CDR2 SASEGT. J lost 0 bases, V lost 6 bases, and 11 bases had no gene match. CDR3 in DNA: TGTGCCAGCAGCACTTTTTGGGAGGGGAGCTCCTACAATGAGCAGTTCTTC. Amino acid sequence: CASSTFWEGSSYNEQFF.

This chain links TRBV6-9 with TRBJ2-1, with D perhaps TRBD1 (6 bases). The CDR3 consists of 17 residues. Trimming removed 3 bases from V and 3 bases from J, with 18 bases in between. CDR1 and CDR2 from the germline V gene are MNHGY and SVAAGI. CDR3 DNA sequence: TGTGCCAGCAGTTACCGGGACGGGACAAATCTCTACAATGAGCAGTTCTTC. This codes for CASSYRDGTNLYNEQFF.

V is TRBV19 and J is TRBJ1-4; weak D call: TRBD1 (5 bases). CDR1 and CDR2 from the germline V gene are LNHDA and SQIVND (reference sequence). Trimming shortened V by 8 bases and J by 7 bases, and 20 bases separated the two germline ends. This CDR3 contains 15 residues. The CDR3 region has the DNA TGTGCCAGTTCGGGGGGGTCGGGCGGGGCTGAAAAACTGTTTTTT. Its protein product is CASSGGSGGAEKLFF.

This clonotype was counted between two and nine times. The chain joins TRBV6-2 or TRBV6-3 to TRBJ2-2, with 7 bases aligning to TRBD2. Germline CDR1 reads MNHEY; CDR2 reads SVGEGT. V shed 4 bases and J 3 bases; nucleotides not matched to a gene: 14. The CDR3 sequence is 18 residues long. The chain's CDR3 is CASSSPSNLAVHTGELFF. CDR3 coding DNA: TGTGCCAGCAGTTCCCCCTCCAATCTAGCGGTTCACACCGGGGAGCTGTTTTTT.

The chain couples TRBV7-2 to TRBJ1-3; D gene uncertain. Trimming left V 2 bases short and J 0 bases short, with 8 bases between. The CDR3 is 15 amino acids. The germline gives CDR1 SGHTA, CDR2 FQGNSA. The CDR3 DNA follows: TGTGCCAGCAGCTTAAATCGGAACTCTGGAAACACCATATATTTT. This gives the protein CASSLNRNSGNTIYF.